This T cell receptor (beta chain) was obtained from a study of post-analysis software for immune sequencing data. In the study overall: The courses of disease that were included comprised relapsing-remitting, secondary progressive and progressive-relapsing multiple sclerosis.

cDNA libraries of TCR beta carried unique molecular identifiers. From the PCR reads, TCRdb called clonotypes with MiXCR, one entry per CDR3 protein. The data hold about 160,000 distinct CDR3 sequences, with under 40% observed a single time. CDR3 size: 17 residues. Losses at the gene ends were 7 bases for V and 2 bases for J; bases not matched to a gene: 16. Germline V gene sequence: CDR1 MNHEY, CDR2 SVGEGT. Study findings and constraints: The five TRBV segments detected at higher frequency in patients than in controls included TRBV5-6, TRBV5-1 and TRBV20-1. Strong co-clustering by F measure was evident for samples that had been prepared in the same batch.

About this clonotype: Its cognate antigen is unknown.

The clonotype originates from a girl aged 5-17 years with multiple sclerosis. Material: blood, obtained after autologous hematopoietic stem cell transplantation. The V call is TRBV6-2 or TRBV6-3, the J call TRBJ1-2, with 7 positions matching TRBD1. The CDR3 DNA sequence: TGTGCCAGCACCTACGTTGCCACAGGGGCTAGGAACTATGGCTACACCTTC. It is translated as CASTYVATGARNYGYTF.